This passage covers 15 T cell receptor beta chains from one sample sequenced in a study of T cells in tumors after PD-1 blockade. Sequencing was performed with immunoSEQ multiplex PCR; in TCRdb, only in-frame clones are kept and a portion is missing. Here the sample spans 40,000 to 55,000 clones, 79% being singletons. Sequenced material: PBMCs, taken before anti-PD-1 treatment. These receptors were taken from a human donor with basal cell carcinoma.

The chain couples TRBV6-1 to TRBJ2-5, with D unresolved. Trimming shortened V by 2 bases and J by 1 base, and 5 bases separated the two germline ends. Germline V CDR1 and CDR2: MNHNS, SASEGT. This CDR3 contains 13 residues. CDR3 nucleotides: TGTGCCAGCAGTGAATACTCCCAAGAGACCCAGTACTTC. Protein sequence: CASSEYSQETQYF.

The rearrangement joins TRBV3-1 (or the pseudogene TRBV3-2) to TRBJ1-1; D call uncertain. Germline CDR1 and CDR2: LGHDT and YNNKEL (reference sequence). With 1 base removed from V and 10 bases from J, the gap between germline ends came to 10 bases. CDR3 length: 12 amino acids. Here the CDR3 DNA reads TGTGCCAGCAGCCAAGGAAACGGGATAGCTTTCTTT. Amino acids: CASSQGNGIAFF.

This clone has just a few counts. The chain employs TRBV9 and TRBJ2-1, with D perhaps matching TRBD2 (6 bases). Trimming took 0 bases from V and 2 from J, leaving 9 bases between them. Germline CDR1 and CDR2: SGDLS and YYNGEE. CDR3 length equals 15 residues. The DNA of the CDR3 is TGTGCCAGCAGCGTAGATAGCGGACCCTACAATGAGCAGTTCTTC. Translated: CASSVDSGPYNEQFF.

The chain has TRBV2 and TRBJ1-4, with D possibly TRBD1 on 6 matching bases. The germline V and J ends were trimmed by 6 bases and 1 base, with 12 bases remaining between them. This CDR3 is 15 amino acids long. Germline values: CDR1 SNHLY, CDR2 FYNNEI. The DNA for the CDR3 is TGTGCCAGCAGGGCCTCGGACAGAACTAATGAAAAACTGTTTTTT. Translating gives CASRASDRTNEKLFF.

This rearrangement joins TRBV7-2 to TRBJ1-2, with 7 bases identical to TRBD1. Looked up from germline, CDR1 is SGHTA and CDR2 is FQGNSA. The CDR3 is 14 amino acids. The trim removed 5 bases at V and 4 bases at J, leaving 7 bases unmatched. The CDR3 sequence is CASSLQGGGYGYTF. The CDR3 nucleotides read TGTGCCAGCAGCCTCCAGGGGGGCGGCTATGGCTACACCTTC.

The chain employs TRBV7-3 and TRBJ1-6; possibly TRBD1 for D (5 bases). Germline values: CDR1 SGHTA, CDR2 FQGTGA. V was shortened by 1 base and J by 5 bases, with 12 bases between the two germline ends. The CDR3 loop spans 16 amino acids. The CDR3 is CASSLNGGPNNSPLHF. In DNA, the CDR3 is TGTGCCAGCAGCTTAAATGGGGGACCGAATAATTCACCCCTCCACTTT.

V gene TRBV5-7 combines with J gene TRBJ1-2, with D uncertain. TRBV5-7 is assigned to the ORF class and has an uncertain function. This CDR3 is 17 amino acids long. V was shortened by 0 bases and J by 2 bases, with 17 bases between the two germline ends. The CDR3 reads CASSLALWEPQNYGYTF. CDR3 DNA sequence: TGTGCCAGCAGCTTGGCGCTGTGGGAGCCACAGAACTATGGCTACACCTTC.

The chain links TRBV3-1 (or the pseudogene TRBV3-2) to TRBJ2-5, with 9 bases that match TRBD1. V gave up 1 base and J gave up 4 bases; unmatched junction bases: 10. The germline V gene encodes CDR1 LGHDT and CDR2 YNNKEL (reference sequence). The CDR3 is made up of 17 amino acids. The CDR3 bases are TGTGCCAGCAGCCAAGCAACCGGGACAGGGACGAGAGAGACCCAGTACTTC. This gives the protein CASSQATGTGTRETQYF.

CDR3 region: CASSESAGNEKLFF. As DNA, the CDR3 is TGCGCCAGCAGTGAGTCCGCAGGGAATGAAAAACTGTTTTTT. The chain is built from TRBV10-1 and TRBJ1-4; a possible D gene is TRBD1 (5 bases). The CDR3 is 14 residues long. The V end lost 0 bases, the J end lost 5 bases, and 7 bases lay between the germline ends. From germline, CDR1 is WNHNN and CDR2 SYGVQD (reference sequence).

The chain employs TRBV3-1 (or the pseudogene TRBV3-2) and TRBJ1-1; D unclear. Germline CDR1 is LGHDT and CDR2 is YNNKEL (reference sequence). V shed 4 bases and J shed 0 bases, with 12 bases lying between them. This CDR3 is 15 amino acids long. The CDR3 protein is CASSPEGFMNTEAFF. The CDR3 DNA reads as TGTGCCAGCAGCCCGGAGGGATTCATGAACACTGAAGCTTTCTTT.

This clone appeared a few times. J is TRBJ2-1 and V is TRBV3-1 (or the pseudogene TRBV3-2); D is unclear. Trimming removed 7 bases from V and 3 bases from J, with 13 bases in between. This CDR3 has 14 residues. Germline lookup yields CDR1 LGHDT and CDR2 YNNKEL (reference sequence). The CDR3 DNA reads TGTGCCAGCAATTTAGCCCAGAACTACAATGAGCAGTTCTTC. Protein sequence: CASNLAQNYNEQFF.

The chain links TRBV7-3 to TRBJ2-5, with D possibly TRBD1 on 6 matching bases. The germline V gene has CDR1 SGHTA and CDR2 FQGTGA. This CDR3 spans 14 amino acids. V was trimmed by 2 bases and J by 6 bases, leaving 13 bases between them. Written as DNA, the CDR3 is TGTGCCAGCAGCTTAGACTCTGGGGACAAGACCCAGTACTTC. This sequence encodes CASSLDSGDKTQYF.

V and J are TRBV7-3 and TRBJ2-2; no firm D call. Trimming stripped 5 bases from V and 1 base from J, with 8 bases between. The CDR3 length is 14 residues. CDR1 SGHTA and CDR2 FQGTGA come from the germline V gene. The CDR3 reads CASSQSLNTGELFF. In DNA form, the CDR3 reads TGTGCCAGCAGCCAGTCTCTGAACACCGGGGAGCTGTTTTTT.

This chain links TRBV3-1 (or the pseudogene TRBV3-2) with TRBJ2-7, with 7 bases lining up with TRBD1. Germline V CDR1 and CDR2: LGHDT, YNNKEL (reference sequence). J was trimmed by 4 bases and V by 1 base; bases with no gene match: 7. This CDR3 has 15 amino acids. CDR3 sequence: CASSQAWDSPYEQYF. CDR3 nucleotides: TGTGCCAGCAGCCAAGCCTGGGACAGTCCGTACGAGCAGTACTTC.

V gene TRBV28 combines with J gene TRBJ2-3; TRBD2 might be the D (6 bases). This CDR3 contains 17 residues. Germline loops: CDR1 MDHEN, CDR2 SYDVKM. V dropped 4 bases and J dropped 4 bases, with 21 bases sitting between them. The DNA of the CDR3 is TGTGCCAGCAGTTACCCCGACTATCAGCGGGCTCCAGATACGCAGTATTTT. The encoded protein is CASSYPDYQRAPDTQYF.